Listed below are T cell receptor beta chains from one sample, sequenced in a study of T-cell memory formation after mild COVID-19. TCRdb reanalysed the 5' RACE reads using MiXCR and keeps one entry per CDR3 protein. There are 180,000 or so distinct CDR3 sequences in the sample; 11% occur only once, and more than 3.5% lies in the top ten. The specimen was PBMCs or a T cell subset sorted from them (not recorded which). The receptors come from a young man who had mild COVID-19 (a few samples of this study predate the infection). Cell type and time point are not known. CDR3s include the opening cysteine and the closing phenylalanine or tryptophan. The order of the fields is CDR3 protein, V gene, J gene.

cdr3_aa: CSARRALEQYF
v_call: TRBV20-1
j_call: TRBJ2-7

cdr3_aa: CSARARASYNEQFF
v_call: TRBV20-1
j_call: TRBJ2-1

cdr3_aa: CASSYRGTGHLELFF
v_call: TRBV6-2/TRBV6-3
j_call: TRBJ2-2

cdr3_aa: CSASGGNYGYTF
v_call: TRBV20-1
j_call: TRBJ1-2

cdr3_aa: CASSQEQDQPQHF
v_call: TRBV4-2
j_call: TRBJ1-5

cdr3_aa: CASRLQSFPEQFF
v_call: TRBV12-3/TRBV12-4
j_call: TRBJ2-1

cdr3_aa: CASSLRRWDEQFF
v_call: TRBV7-2
j_call: TRBJ2-1

cdr3_aa: CAISEQSGRGAKNIQYF
v_call: TRBV10-3
j_call: TRBJ2-4

cdr3_aa: CASSSHGRGGSPLHF
v_call: TRBV4-2
j_call: TRBJ1-6

cdr3_aa: CASSKTGPAGDEQFF
v_call: TRBV21-1
j_call: TRBJ2-1

cdr3_aa: CASSFNRAWGATKGNTIYF
v_call: TRBV7-9
j_call: TRBJ1-3

cdr3_aa: CASRTDRTNTEAFF
v_call: TRBV18
j_call: TRBJ1-1

cdr3_aa: CASSLVGSDGGTQYF
v_call: TRBV5-1
j_call: TRBJ2-3

cdr3_aa: CASSFTNNEQFF
v_call: TRBV11-3
j_call: TRBJ2-1

cdr3_aa: CAIAQVVEQYF
v_call: TRBV10-3
j_call: TRBJ2-7

cdr3_aa: CASSLTGYYGYTF
v_call: TRBV3-1
j_call: TRBJ1-2

cdr3_aa: CSATREFPNYGYTF
v_call: TRBV20-1
j_call: TRBJ1-2